This TCR beta chain is from a study of beta chain features in type 1 diabetes. Whole-study results and caveats: TCRB CDR3 length was moderately but significantly reduced in all four CD4+ subsets of Type 1 diabetes patients. Since sequencing was performed on cDNA, cells with high TCR expression could be over-represented.

TCRB transcripts that were expressed got sequenced, as all of the isolated RNA had been reverse transcribed. Only in-frame clones appear in the TCRdb table, and some are missing; sequencing was by immunoSEQ multiplex PCR. This table holds roughly 300,000 clones, less than 15% found once. This clone appeared a few times. No antigen is known for it. This CDR3 is built from 14 residues. Trimming pared 1 base from V and 4 bases from J, leaving 8 bases between. Per germline, CDR1 SGHNT and CDR2 YYREEE (reference sequence). The rearrangement joins TRBV5-4 to TRBJ2-2; D not certain. The source material was central memory CD4+ T cells from blood. This TCR derives from a man aged 25-45 years in good health. CDR3 coding DNA: TGTGCCAGCAGCTTGAAAGTAGCCACCGGGGAGCTGTTTTTT. Its protein product is CASSLKVATGELFF.